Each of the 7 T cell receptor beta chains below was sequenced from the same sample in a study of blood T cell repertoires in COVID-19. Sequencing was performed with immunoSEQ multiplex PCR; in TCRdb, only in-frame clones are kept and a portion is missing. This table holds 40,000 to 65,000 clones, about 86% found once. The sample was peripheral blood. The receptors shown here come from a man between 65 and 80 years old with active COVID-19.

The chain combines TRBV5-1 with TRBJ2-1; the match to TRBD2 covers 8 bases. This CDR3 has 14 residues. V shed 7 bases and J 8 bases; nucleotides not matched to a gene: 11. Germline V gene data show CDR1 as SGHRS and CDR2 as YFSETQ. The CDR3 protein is CASEGSGGSDEQFF. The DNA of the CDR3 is TGCGCCAGCGAAGGGAGCGGGGGTTCGGATGAGCAGTTCTTC.

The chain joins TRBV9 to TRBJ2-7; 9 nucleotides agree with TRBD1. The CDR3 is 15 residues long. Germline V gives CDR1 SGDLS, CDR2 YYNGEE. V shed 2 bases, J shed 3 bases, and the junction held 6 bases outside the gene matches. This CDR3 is CASSVAGTGFYEQYF. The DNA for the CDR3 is TGTGCCAGCAGCGTGGCCGGGACAGGGTTCTACGAGCAGTACTTC.

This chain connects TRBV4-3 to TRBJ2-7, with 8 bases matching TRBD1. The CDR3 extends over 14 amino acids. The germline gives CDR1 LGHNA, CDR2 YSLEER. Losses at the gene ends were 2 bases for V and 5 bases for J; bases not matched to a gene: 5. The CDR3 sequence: CASSQSDRDHEQYF. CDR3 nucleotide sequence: TGCGCCAGCAGCCAATCGGACAGGGACCACGAGCAGTACTTC.

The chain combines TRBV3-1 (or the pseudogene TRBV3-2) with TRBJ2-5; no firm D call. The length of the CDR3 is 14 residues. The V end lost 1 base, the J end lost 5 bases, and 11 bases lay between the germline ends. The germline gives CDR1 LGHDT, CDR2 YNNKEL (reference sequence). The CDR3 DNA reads TGTGCCAGCAGCCAAGGTTCGTTCAGGGAGACCCAGTACTTC. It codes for CASSQGSFRETQYF.

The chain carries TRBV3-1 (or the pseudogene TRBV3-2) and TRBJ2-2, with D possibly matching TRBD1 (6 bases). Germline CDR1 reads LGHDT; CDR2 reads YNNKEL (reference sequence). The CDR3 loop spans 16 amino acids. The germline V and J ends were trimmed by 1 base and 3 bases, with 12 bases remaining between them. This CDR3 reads CASSQVAGAYTGELFF. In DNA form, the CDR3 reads TGTGCCAGCAGCCAAGTGGCAGGGGCCTACACCGGGGAGCTGTTTTTT.

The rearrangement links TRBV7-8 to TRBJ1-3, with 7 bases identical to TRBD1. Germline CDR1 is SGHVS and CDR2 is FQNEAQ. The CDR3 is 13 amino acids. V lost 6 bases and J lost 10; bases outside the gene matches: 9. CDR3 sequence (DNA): TGTGCCAGCAGGAAAGGGGGCGCGCAGACCATATATTTT. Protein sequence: CASRKGGAQTIYF.

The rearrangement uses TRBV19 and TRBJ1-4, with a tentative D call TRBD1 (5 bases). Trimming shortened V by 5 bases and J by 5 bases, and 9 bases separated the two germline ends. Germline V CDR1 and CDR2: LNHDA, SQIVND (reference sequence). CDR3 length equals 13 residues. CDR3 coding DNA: TGTGCCAGTAGTCCAGGGATAAATGAAAAACTGTTTTTT. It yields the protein CASSPGINEKLFF.